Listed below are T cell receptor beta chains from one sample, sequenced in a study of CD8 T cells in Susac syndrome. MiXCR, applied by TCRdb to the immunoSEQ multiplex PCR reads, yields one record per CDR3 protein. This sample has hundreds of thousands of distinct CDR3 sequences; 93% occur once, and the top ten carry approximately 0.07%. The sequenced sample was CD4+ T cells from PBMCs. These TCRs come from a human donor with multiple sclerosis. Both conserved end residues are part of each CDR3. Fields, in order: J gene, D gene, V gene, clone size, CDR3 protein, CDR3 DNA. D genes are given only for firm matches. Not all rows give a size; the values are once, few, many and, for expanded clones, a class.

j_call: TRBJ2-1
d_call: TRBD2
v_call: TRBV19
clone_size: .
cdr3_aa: CASMAGVSNEQFF
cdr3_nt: TGTGCCAGTATGGCGGGAGTCTCCAATGAGCAGTTCTTC

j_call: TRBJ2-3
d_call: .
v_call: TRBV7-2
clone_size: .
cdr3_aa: CASSPEPGGTDTQYF
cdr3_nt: TGTGCCAGCAGCCCAGAACCCGGAGGCACAGATACGCAGTATTTT

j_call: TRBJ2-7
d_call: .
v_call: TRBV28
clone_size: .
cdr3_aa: CASRMYRGYEQYF
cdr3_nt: TGTGCCAGCAGGATGTACCGCGGGTACGAGCAGTACTTC

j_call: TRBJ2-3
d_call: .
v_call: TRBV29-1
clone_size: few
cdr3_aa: CSVEAGSTDTQYF
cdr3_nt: TGCAGCGTTGAAGCCGGGAGCACAGATACGCAGTATTTT

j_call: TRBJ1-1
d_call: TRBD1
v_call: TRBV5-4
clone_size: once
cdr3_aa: CASTRDRGQSTEAFF
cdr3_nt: TGTGCCAGCACCAGAGACAGGGGGCAGAGCACTGAAGCTTTCTTT

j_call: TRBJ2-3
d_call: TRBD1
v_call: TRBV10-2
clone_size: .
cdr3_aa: CASSVDRGVGTDTQYF
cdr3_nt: TGCGCCAGCAGTGTCGACAGGGGGGTGGGCACAGATACGCAGTATTTT

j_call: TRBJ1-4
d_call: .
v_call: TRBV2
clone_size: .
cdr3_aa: CASRRGTGNEKLFF
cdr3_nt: TGTGCCAGCAGGCGAGGGACGGGTAATGAAAAACTGTTTTTT

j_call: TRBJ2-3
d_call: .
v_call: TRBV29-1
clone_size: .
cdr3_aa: CSVGVWPSTDTQYF
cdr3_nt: TGCAGCGTTGGGGTTTGGCCTAGCACAGATACGCAGTATTTT

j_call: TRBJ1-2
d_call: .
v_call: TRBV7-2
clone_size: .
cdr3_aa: CASSLDPQINYGYTF
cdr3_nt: TGTGCCAGCAGCTTAGATCCCCAGATTAACTATGGCTACACCTTC

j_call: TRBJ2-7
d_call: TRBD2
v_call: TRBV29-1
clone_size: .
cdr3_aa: CSATLAGGGYEQYF
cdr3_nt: TGCAGCGCTACACTAGCGGGGGGCGGGTACGAGCAGTACTTC

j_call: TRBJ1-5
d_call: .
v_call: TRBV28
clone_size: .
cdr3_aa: CANAQGFKVWETWAEHRNQPQHF
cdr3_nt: TGTGCCAACGCCCAGGGGTTCAAAGTATGGGAAACGTGGGCTGAACATAGGAATCAGCCCCAGCATTTT

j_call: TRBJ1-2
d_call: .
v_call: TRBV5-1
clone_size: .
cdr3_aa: CASSSTPQDRGYTF
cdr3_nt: TGCGCCAGCAGCTCTACGCCTCAGGACCGGGGCTACACCTTC

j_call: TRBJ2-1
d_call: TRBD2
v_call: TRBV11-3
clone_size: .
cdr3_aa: CASSLLAGVPSEQFF
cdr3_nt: TGTGCCAGCAGCTTACTAGCGGGAGTCCCTAGTGAGCAGTTCTTC

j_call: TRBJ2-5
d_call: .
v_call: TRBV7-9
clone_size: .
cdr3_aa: CASSLPTDGRGAWETQYF
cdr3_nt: TGTGCCAGCAGCTTACCCACCGACGGGCGGGGTGCCTGGGAGACCCAGTACTTC

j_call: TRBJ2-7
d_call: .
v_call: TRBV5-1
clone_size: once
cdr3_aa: CASSLSGNEQYF
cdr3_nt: TGCGCCAGCAGCTTGAGTGGGAACGAGCAGTACTTC

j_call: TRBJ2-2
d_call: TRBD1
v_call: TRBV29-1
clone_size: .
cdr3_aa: CSALTGGTGELFF
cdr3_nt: TGCAGCGCGCTCACAGGGGGCACCGGGGAGCTGTTTTTT

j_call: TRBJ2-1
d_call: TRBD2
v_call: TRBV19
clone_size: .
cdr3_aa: CASSSSPLAGGSLRYEQFF
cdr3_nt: TGTGCCAGTAGTAGCTCCCCACTAGCGGGGGGCTCCCTTAGGTATGAGCAGTTCTTC

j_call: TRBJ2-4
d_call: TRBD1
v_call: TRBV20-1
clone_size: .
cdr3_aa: CSANLDRGPSIQYF
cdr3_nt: TGCAGTGCCAACCTGGACAGGGGGCCATCCATTCAGTACTTC

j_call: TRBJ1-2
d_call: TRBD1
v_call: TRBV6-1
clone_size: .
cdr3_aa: CASTRDRGYGYTF
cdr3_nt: TGTGCCAGCACCCGGGACAGGGGCTATGGCTACACCTTC

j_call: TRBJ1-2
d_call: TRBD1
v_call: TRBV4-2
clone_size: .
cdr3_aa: CASSQAQGADGYTF
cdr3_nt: TGTGCCAGCAGCCAAGCCCAGGGGGCGGATGGCTACACCTTC

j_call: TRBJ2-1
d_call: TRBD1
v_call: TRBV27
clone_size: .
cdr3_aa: CASRPEDRVYNEQFF
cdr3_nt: TGTGCCAGCAGGCCGGAGGACAGGGTCTACAATGAGCAGTTCTTC

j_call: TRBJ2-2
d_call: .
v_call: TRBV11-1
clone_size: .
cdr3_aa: CASRRSRVLTGELFF
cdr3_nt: TGTGCCAGCAGAAGGTCCAGGGTGCTCACCGGGGAGCTGTTTTTT

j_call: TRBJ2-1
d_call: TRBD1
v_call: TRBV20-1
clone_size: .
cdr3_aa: CSARAGTGVYNEQFF
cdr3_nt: TGCAGTGCTAGGGCCGGGACAGGGGTCTACAATGAGCAGTTCTTC

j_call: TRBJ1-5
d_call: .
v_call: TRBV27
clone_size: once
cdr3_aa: CASSLSLSNQPQHF
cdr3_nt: TGTGCCAGCAGTTTATCCCTTAGCAATCAGCCCCAGCATTTT

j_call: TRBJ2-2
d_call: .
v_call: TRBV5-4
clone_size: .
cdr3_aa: CASSLSTGGNTGELFF
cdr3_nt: TGTGCCAGCAGCTTGTCGACCGGCGGGAACACCGGGGAGCTGTTTTTT

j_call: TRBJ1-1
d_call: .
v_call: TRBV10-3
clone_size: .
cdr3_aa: CAMRRGLNTEAFF
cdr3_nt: TGTGCCATGCGGCGGGGACTGAACACTGAAGCTTTCTTT

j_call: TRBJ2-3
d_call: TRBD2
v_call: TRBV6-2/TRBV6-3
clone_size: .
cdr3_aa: CASSYGREGTDTQYF
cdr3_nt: TGTGCCAGCAGTTACGGACGGGAGGGCACAGATACGCAGTATTTT

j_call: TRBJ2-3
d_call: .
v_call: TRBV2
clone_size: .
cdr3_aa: CASSFSSNTDTQYF
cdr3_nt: TGTGCCAGCAGTTTTAGCTCTAACACAGATACGCAGTATTTT

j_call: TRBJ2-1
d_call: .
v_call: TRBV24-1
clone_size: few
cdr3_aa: CATSDHSASSYNEQFF
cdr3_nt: TGTGCCACCAGTGATCATTCAGCGAGCTCCTACAATGAGCAGTTCTTC

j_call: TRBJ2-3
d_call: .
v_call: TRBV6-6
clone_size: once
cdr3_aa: CASSPRDIHTDTQYF
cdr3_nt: TGTGCCAGCAGCCCACGGGACATCCACACAGATACGCAGTATTTT

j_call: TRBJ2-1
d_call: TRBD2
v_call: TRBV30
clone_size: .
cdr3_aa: CALLAEMNNEQFF
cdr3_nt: TGTGCCTTACTAGCGGAGATGAACAATGAGCAGTTCTTC

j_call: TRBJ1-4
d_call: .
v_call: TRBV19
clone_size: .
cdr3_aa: CASSIAAGKGEKLFF
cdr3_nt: TGTGCCAGTAGTATAGCGGCAGGGAAAGGAGAAAAACTGTTTTTT

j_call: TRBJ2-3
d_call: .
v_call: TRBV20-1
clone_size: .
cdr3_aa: CSASTPEGGTDTQYF
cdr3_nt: TGCAGTGCTAGTACCCCCGAGGGCGGCACAGATACGCAGTATTTT

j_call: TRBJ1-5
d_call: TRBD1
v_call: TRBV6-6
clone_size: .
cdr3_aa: CASSYSRGEQPQHF
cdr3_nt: TGTGCCAGCAGTTACTCCAGGGGGGAGCAGCCCCAGCATTTT

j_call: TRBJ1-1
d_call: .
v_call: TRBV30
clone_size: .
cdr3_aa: CAWSVKGFEAFF
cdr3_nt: TGTGCCTGGAGTGTAAAGGGCTTTGAAGCTTTCTTT

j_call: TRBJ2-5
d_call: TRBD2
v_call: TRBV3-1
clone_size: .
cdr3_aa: CASSHRLAGLQETQYF
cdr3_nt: TGTGCCAGCAGCCATCGACTAGCGGGCCTCCAAGAGACCCAGTACTTC

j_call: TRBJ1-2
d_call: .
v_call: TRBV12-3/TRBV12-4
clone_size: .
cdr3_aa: CASTAGGYTF
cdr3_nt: TGTGCCAGCACCGCGGGGGGCTACACCTTC

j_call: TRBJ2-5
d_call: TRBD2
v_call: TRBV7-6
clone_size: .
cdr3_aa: CASSLNPSGRLQETQYF
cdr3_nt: TGTGCCAGCAGCTTGAATCCTAGCGGGAGATTACAAGAGACCCAGTACTTC

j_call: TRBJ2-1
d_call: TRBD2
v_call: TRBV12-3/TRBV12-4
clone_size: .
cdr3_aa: CASSFGAVAGLEQFF
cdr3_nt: TGTGCCAGCAGTTTCGGGGCGGTAGCGGGGTTAGAGCAGTTCTTC

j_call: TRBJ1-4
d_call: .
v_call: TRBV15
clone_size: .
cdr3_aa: CATSRDMGLGDEKLFF
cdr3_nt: TGTGCCACCAGCAGAGATATGGGGCTGGGGGATGAAAAACTGTTTTTT

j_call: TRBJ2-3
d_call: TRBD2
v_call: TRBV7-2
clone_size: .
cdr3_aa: CASTHGTRSDTQYF
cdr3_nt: TGTGCCAGCACGCACGGGACTAGATCAGATACGCAGTATTTT

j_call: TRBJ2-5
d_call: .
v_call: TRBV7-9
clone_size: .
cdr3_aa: CASSPTLQGWRETQYF
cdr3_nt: TGTGCCAGCAGCCCCACGTTGCAGGGATGGCGAGAGACCCAGTACTTC

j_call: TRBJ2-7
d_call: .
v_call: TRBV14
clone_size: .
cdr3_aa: CASSQEISYEQYF
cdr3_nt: TGTGCCAGCAGCCAAGAAATCTCCTACGAGCAGTACTTC

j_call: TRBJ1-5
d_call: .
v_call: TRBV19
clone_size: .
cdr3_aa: CASSAGTPYQPQHF
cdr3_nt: TGTGCCAGTAGCGCCGGGACACCCTATCAGCCCCAGCATTTT

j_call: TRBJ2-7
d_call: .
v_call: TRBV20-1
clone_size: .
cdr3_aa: CSARERLATTYEQYF
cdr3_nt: TGCAGTGCTAGAGAGCGTCTAGCCACAACTTACGAGCAGTACTTC

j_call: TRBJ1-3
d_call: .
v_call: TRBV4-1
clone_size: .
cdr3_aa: CASSQDSTVGNTIYF
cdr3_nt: TGCGCCAGCAGCCAAGACTCGACAGTTGGAAACACCATATATTTT

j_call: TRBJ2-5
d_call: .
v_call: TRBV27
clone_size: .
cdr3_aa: CASSLFGQKQETQYF
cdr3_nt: TGTGCCAGCAGTTTGTTTGGACAGAAGCAAGAGACCCAGTACTTC

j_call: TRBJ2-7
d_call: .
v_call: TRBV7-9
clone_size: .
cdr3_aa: CASSQQGQGTSASYEQYF
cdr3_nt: TGTGCCAGCAGCCAGCAGGGCCAGGGGACATCTGCCTCCTACGAGCAGTACTTC

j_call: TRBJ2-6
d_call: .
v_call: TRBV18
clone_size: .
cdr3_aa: CASSPNEVGANVLTF
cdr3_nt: TGTGCCAGCTCACCGAACGAAGTCGGGGCCAACGTCCTGACTTTC

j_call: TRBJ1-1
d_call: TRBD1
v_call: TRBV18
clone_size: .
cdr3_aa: CASSRQGALMNTEAFF
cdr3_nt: TGTGCCAGCTCACGGCAGGGGGCCCTCATGAACACTGAAGCTTTCTTT

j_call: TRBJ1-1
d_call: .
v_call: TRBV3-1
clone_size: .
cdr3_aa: CASSQGWFDTEAFF
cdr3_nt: TGTGCCAGCAGCCAAGGTTGGTTTGACACTGAAGCTTTCTTT

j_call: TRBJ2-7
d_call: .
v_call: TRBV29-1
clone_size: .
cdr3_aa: CSVQIYEQYF
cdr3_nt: TGCAGCGTTCAGATTTACGAGCAGTACTTC

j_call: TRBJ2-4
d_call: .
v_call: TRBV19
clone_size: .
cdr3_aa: CASSIEPSGTPLYF
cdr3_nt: TGTGCCAGTAGTATAGAACCCTCCGGGACTCCCCTCTACTTC

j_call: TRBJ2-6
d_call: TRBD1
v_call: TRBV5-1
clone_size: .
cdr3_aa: CASSFGGQGQRAPGANVLTF
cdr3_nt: TGCGCCAGCAGCTTTGGAGGACAGGGGCAAAGGGCTCCTGGGGCCAACGTCCTGACTTTC

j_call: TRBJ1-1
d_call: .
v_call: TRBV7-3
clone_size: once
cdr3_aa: CASSPAGSTEAFF
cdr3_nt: TGTGCCAGCAGCCCGGCGGGGAGCACTGAAGCTTTCTTT

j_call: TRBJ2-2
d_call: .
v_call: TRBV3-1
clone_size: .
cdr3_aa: CASSQHGSGNTGELFF
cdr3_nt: TGTGCCAGCAGCCAACATGGTAGCGGAAACACCGGGGAGCTGTTTTTT

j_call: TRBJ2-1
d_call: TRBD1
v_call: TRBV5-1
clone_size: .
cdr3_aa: CASRPGQGGYEQFF
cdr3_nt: TGCGCCAGCAGACCGGGACAGGGAGGATATGAGCAGTTCTTC

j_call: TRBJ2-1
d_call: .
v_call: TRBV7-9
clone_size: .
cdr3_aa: CASSARVGGRRSSYNEQFF
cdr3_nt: TGTGCCAGCAGCGCCCGGGTGGGGGGGCGGCGAAGCTCCTACAATGAGCAGTTCTTC

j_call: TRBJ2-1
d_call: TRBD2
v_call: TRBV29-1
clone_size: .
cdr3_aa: CSVLPGLAGESSYNEQFF
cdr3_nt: TGCAGCGTCCTCCCGGGACTAGCGGGAGAGAGCTCCTACAATGAGCAGTTCTTC

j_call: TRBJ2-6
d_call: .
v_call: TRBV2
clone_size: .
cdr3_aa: CASSEFKGANVLTF
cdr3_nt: TGTGCCAGCAGTGAATTCAAGGGGGCCAACGTCCTGACTTTC